This TCR beta chain was sequenced in a study of T cells in narcolepsy. Concerning this clone itself: The antigen is not known.

TCRdb's copy holds only in-frame clones and misses some; the assay was immunoSEQ multiplex PCR. The sample comprises 31,000 or so clones, around 90% of which are singletons, and around 1.2% rests with the top ten. Trimming took off 10 bases at V and 1 base at J, with 17 bases between the two ends. The germline V gene encodes CDR1 MDHEN and CDR2 SYDVKM. The CDR3 length is 15 residues. General study results and limits: Reportedly, autoreactive clonotypes were serially detected in patients' blood but not controls'.

Sequencing used CD45RA- memory CD4+ T cells from PBMCs. This clonotype was obtained from a human donor with narcolepsy. The chain uses TRBV28 and TRBJ1-5; D is unclear. The CDR3 coding sequence is TGTGCCATCGCCCGGACCGGCGGGAGCAATCAGCCCCAGCATTTT. Translated, it gives CAIARTGGSNQPQHF.